The 32 T cell receptor beta chains below were found in one sample sequenced in a study of shared clonotypes between healthy human individuals. Some clones are missing from TCRdb's copy, which holds only in-frame ones; the method was immunoSEQ multiplex PCR. The table records roughly 2.6 million clones, approximately 92% of them present only once. Sequencing was done on a sample of naive CD4+ T cells sorted from blood. Specified subset: CD45RA+ positively selected. The source is a man aged 18 to 30 in good health.

Written as DNA, the CDR3 is TGCGCCAGCAGCCAACGCATTCCTGACGGGAGCACAGATACGCAGTATTTT. As protein: CASSQRIPDGSTDTQYF. The chain links TRBV4-1 to TRBJ2-3; D gene uncertain. Deletions cut 2 bases from V and 0 bases from J, with 15 bases between. This CDR3 region has 17 residues. Looked up from germline, CDR1 is MGHRA and CDR2 is YSYEKL.

About this clone: This sample includes further DNA sequences coding for the same CDR3. The chain combines TRBV7-2 with TRBJ2-7; D assignment may be TRBD1 or TRBD2 (5 bases each). V gave up 3 bases and J gave up 2 bases, with 5 bases separating them. The CDR3 length is 12 residues. From germline, CDR1 is SGHTA and CDR2 FQGNSA. CDR3 amino acids: CASSLGAYEQYF. The CDR3 nucleotides read TGTGCCAGCAGCTTGGGGGCCTACGAGCAGTACTTC.

The J gene is TRBJ2-5, the V gene TRBV7-2, with 7 positions matching TRBD2. V shed 5 bases and J 2 bases; nucleotides not matched to a gene: 8. From germline, CDR1 is SGHTA and CDR2 FQGNSA. This CDR3 comprises 15 residues. The CDR3 nucleotides read TGTGCCAGCAGCCCCCCGCCTAGCGGACAAGAGACCCAGTACTTC. The encoded protein is CASSPPPSGQETQYF. The whole variable domain, filled in from reference TRBV7-2 and TRBJ2-5, reads GAGVSQSPSNKVTEKGKDVELRCDPISGHTALYWYRQSLGQGLEFLIYFQGNSAPDKSGLPSDRFSAERTGGSVSTLTIQRTQQEDSAVYLCASSPPPSGQETQYFGPGTRLLVL.

The chain carries TRBV2 and TRBJ1-5; TRBD1 aligns across 8 bases. Per germline, CDR1 SNHLY and CDR2 FYNNEI. V lost 7 bases to trimming and J lost 6 bases; unmatched junction nucleotides: 8. This CDR3 spans 14 amino acids. As DNA, the CDR3 is TGTGCCAGCAACCCGACAGGGGAGGGTCAGCCCCAGCATTTT. Translating gives CASNPTGEGQPQHF.

The chain uses TRBV6-5 and TRBJ2-5, with a possible D match to TRBD1 (6 bases). The CDR3 sequence is 15 residues long. The V gene's germline CDR1 is MNHEY and CDR2 SVGAGI. Trimming removed 4 bases from V and 4 bases from J, with 16 bases in between. This chain's CDR3 is CASSSSQGRGETQYF. In nucleotides, the CDR3 is TGTGCCAGCAGTTCATCTCAGGGGAGAGGAGAGACCCAGTACTTC.

This sequence joins TRBV6-5 and TRBJ1-1; D not certain. The CDR3 sequence is 15 residues long. Germline loops: CDR1 MNHEY, CDR2 SVGAGI. V lost 5 bases, J lost 5 bases, and 18 bases lay in between. As DNA, the CDR3 is TGTGCCAGCAGTACCCACCGGACGGGTGGGACTGAAGCTTTCTTT. Translation gives CASSTHRTGGTEAFF.

On this clone itself: A read error may produce the germline difference seen at one junction end. This chain connects TRBV27 to TRBJ2-7; D is unresolved. Germline V gives CDR1 MNHEY, CDR2 SMNVEV (reference sequence). The CDR3 sequence is 12 residues long. The CDR3 bases are TGTGCCAGCAGTTCCCTTGGGCTCGGCTCGGTTTTC. Amino acids: CASSSLGLGSVF.

The chain couples TRBV6-5 to TRBJ2-7; possibly TRBD1 for D (6 bases). Germline-derived CDR1 and CDR2 are MNHEY and SVGAGI. Trimming removed 0 bases from V and 2 bases from J, with 14 bases in between. CDR3 length: 16 amino acids. This CDR3 reads CASSYSISPGAYEQYF. The CDR3 region has the DNA TGTGCCAGCAGTTACTCGATATCTCCAGGGGCCTACGAGCAGTACTTC.

V usage is TRBV28 and J usage is TRBJ1-5; 8 bases are shared with TRBD1. V shed 5 bases and J 6 bases; nucleotides not matched to a gene: 6. The CDR3 is 14 residues long. Per the germline V gene, CDR1 is MDHEN and CDR2 is SYDVKM. CDR3 sequence: CASSAQGERQPQHF. The CDR3 region has the DNA TGTGCCAGCAGTGCACAGGGGGAACGTCAGCCCCAGCATTTT.

The chain recombines TRBV2 with TRBJ2-1; 7 bases line up with TRBD2. Germline assignment: CDR1 SNHLY and CDR2 FYNNEI. V lost 10 bases and J lost 6; bases outside the gene matches: 12. The CDR3 contains 14 residues. Written as DNA, the CDR3 is TGTGCCATGGGTGGACTAGTGGTCGGCAATGAGCAGTTCTTC. Its translation is CAMGGLVVGNEQFF.

The CDR3 DNA reads TGTGCTAGTGGCCTCGGACAGGGATCAGACGAGCAGTACTTC. This gives the protein CASGLGQGSDEQYF. The V call is TRBV12-5, the J call TRBJ2-7; 8 nucleotides align to TRBD1. Per the germline V gene, CDR1 is LGHNT and CDR2 is FRNRAP. The trim removed 6 bases at V and 5 bases at J, leaving 9 bases unmatched. This CDR3 comprises 14 residues.

V gene TRBV10-1 combines with J gene TRBJ2-1, with 11 bases identical to TRBD2. Germline loops: CDR1 WNHNN, CDR2 SYGVQD (reference sequence). The CDR3 extends over 15 amino acids. Unmatched junction bases numbered 6, after V lost 4 bases and J lost 7 bases. Here the CDR3 reads CASSGLTSGSNEQFF. The CDR3 DNA reads as TGCGCCAGCAGTGGATTAACTAGCGGGAGTAATGAGCAGTTCTTC.

This clone came up once. Different DNA sequences within this sample yield the same CDR3. This chain uses TRBV28 with TRBJ1-2; D unresolved. The V gene's germline CDR1 is MDHEN and CDR2 SYDVKM. V lost 4 bases, J lost 4 bases, and 7 bases lay in between. The CDR3 consists of 12 residues. The CDR3 bases are TGTGCCAGCAGTTCGAGATCCTATGGCTACACCTTC. Encoded protein: CASSSRSYGYTF.

The chain links TRBV5-1 to TRBJ2-3; maybe TRBD2 (6 bases). Looked up from germline, CDR1 is SGHRS and CDR2 is YFSETQ. Trimming removed 4 bases at V and 0 bases at J, with 12 bases between. There are 15 residues in the CDR3. DNA of the CDR3: TGCGCCAGCAGCACCACCGGGACTAGCACAGATACGCAGTATTTT. Its translation: CASSTTGTSTDTQYF.

This chain joins TRBV7-9 and TRBJ2-7, with TRBD1 matching over 10 bases. Germline V gene data show CDR1 as SEHNR and CDR2 as FQNEAQ (reference sequence). V was clipped by 5 bases and J by 3 bases; unmatched bases: 10. The CDR3 runs to 16 residues. This CDR3 is CASSPTGGVLGYEQYF. The CDR3 DNA sequence: TGTGCCAGCAGCCCGACAGGGGGCGTATTAGGCTACGAGCAGTACTTC. Supplemented by reference TRBV7-9 and TRBJ2-7, the full variable domain reads DTGVSQNPRHKITKRGQNVTFRCDPISEHNRLYWYRQTLGQGPEFLTYFQNEAQLEKSRLLSDRFSAERPKGSFSTLEIQRTEQGDSAMYLCASSPTGGVLGYEQYFGPGTRLTVT.

This chain uses TRBV7-8 with TRBJ1-1, with D tentatively TRBD1 (6 bases). Germline V gives CDR1 SGHVS, CDR2 FQNEAQ. This CDR3 spans 16 amino acids. The V end lost 1 base, the J end lost 2 bases, and 14 bases lay between the germline ends. This CDR3 is CASSLGGPGVNTEAFF. CDR3 in DNA: TGTGCCAGCAGCTTAGGAGGGCCAGGGGTAAACACTGAAGCTTTCTTT.

The gene calls are TRBV28 and TRBJ1-4; perhaps TRBD1 as D (5 bases). Trimming removed 8 bases at V and 3 bases at J, with 10 bases between. This CDR3 is 13 amino acids long. Per germline, CDR1 MDHEN and CDR2 SYDVKM. Here the CDR3 DNA reads TGTGCCAGCTCCCCCAGGGCTAATGAAAAACTGTTTTTT. It is translated as CASSPRANEKLFF.

As for this clone: Other DNA sequences in the sample encode the same CDR3. The chain is built from TRBV19 and TRBJ2-2, with D possibly being TRBD2 (6 bases). V was shortened by 5 bases and J by 2 bases, with 9 bases between the two germline ends. CDR3 size: 14 residues. The germline V gene encodes CDR1 LNHDA and CDR2 SQIVND (reference sequence). CDR3 nucleotide sequence: TGTGCCAGTAGTGCGGGACCAAACACCGGGGAGCTGTTTTTT. Translated, it gives CASSAGPNTGELFF.

The rearrangement joins TRBV29-1 to TRBJ2-1, with a tentative D call TRBD2 (5 bases). Germline V gene lookup returns CDR1 SQVTM and CDR2 ANQGSEA. This CDR3 has 12 amino acids. V was shortened by 6 bases and J by 10 bases, with 16 bases between the two germline ends. The CDR3 region is CSVADWYREQFF. The CDR3 DNA follows: TGCAGCGTGGCGGACTGGTACAGAGAGCAGTTCTTC.

Worth noting for this clone: The same CDR3 also results from other DNA sequences found in this sample. The genes are TRBV4-2 and TRBJ2-7; 10 positions match TRBD2. Trimming cost V 2 bases and J 0 bases; bases outside gene matches: 1. The germline CDR1 and CDR2 sequences are LGHNA and YNFKEQ. CDR3 length: 15 residues. This CDR3 is CASSQSSGSSYEQYF. The CDR3 coding sequence is TGTGCCAGCAGCCAATCTAGCGGGAGCTCCTACGAGCAGTACTTC.

The rearrangement links TRBV5-1 to TRBJ1-1, with 7 positions matching TRBD1. CDR3 size: 17 residues. J gave up 0 bases and V 3 bases, and 11 bases lay outside the gene matches. Germline V CDR1 and CDR2: SGHRS, YFSETQ. The CDR3 here is CASSSTRTGLMNTEAFF. The DNA for the CDR3 is TGCGCCAGCAGCTCAACACGGACAGGACTAATGAACACTGAAGCTTTCTTT.

The chain links TRBV19 to TRBJ2-2; D is undetermined. Germline V gene lookup returns CDR1 LNHDA and CDR2 SQIVND (reference sequence). This CDR3 region has 13 residues. The ends were cut back, 6 bases at V and 1 base at J, with 6 bases in the middle. The CDR3 sequence is CASRNKNTGELFF. The CDR3 DNA reads TGTGCCAGTAGAAACAAGAACACCGGGGAGCTGTTTTTT.

In regard to this clone: This specimen includes other DNA sequences encoding the same CDR3. V gene TRBV18 combines with J gene TRBJ1-5, with D unresolved. The CDR3 is 13 amino acids. Trimming stripped 3 bases from V and 2 bases from J, with 5 bases between. Per germline, CDR1 KGHSH and CDR2 LQKENI. This CDR3 is CASSPTGNQPQHF. Written as DNA, the CDR3 is TGTGCCAGCTCACCTACGGGCAATCAGCCCCAGCATTTT.

This clone came up once. The identical CDR3 is also encoded by other nucleotide sequences in the sample. V is TRBV5-5 and J is TRBJ1-3; 7 nucleotides line up with TRBD1. CDR1 is SGHKS, CDR2 YYEKEE, per germline (reference sequence). The CDR3 extends over 14 amino acids. The ends lost 4 bases at V and 2 bases at J; junction bases unmatched: 3. Here the CDR3 reads CASSKQGTGNTIYF. The CDR3, as DNA: TGTGCCAGCAGCAAACAGGGGACTGGAAACACCATATATTTT.

The rearrangement links TRBV6-1 to TRBJ1-5; weak D call: TRBD1 (5 bases). The ends were cut back, 7 bases at V and 3 bases at J, with 16 bases in the middle. The CDR3 runs to 15 residues. Per the germline V gene, CDR1 is MNHNS and CDR2 is SASEGT. CDR3 in amino acids: CASNPSRAYNQPQHF. CDR3 sequence (DNA): TGTGCCAGCAATCCCAGCAGGGCCTACAATCAGCCCCAGCATTTT.

V usage is TRBV5-1 and J usage is TRBJ1-2, with 9 nucleotides matching TRBD1. V lost 0 bases, J lost 4 bases, and 4 bases stayed unmatched. Germline V gives CDR1 SGHRS, CDR2 YFSETQ. CDR3 size: 15 residues. CDR3 DNA: TGCGCCAGCAGCTTGGGGACAGGGGCTCTCTATGGCTACACCTTC. Translated: CASSLGTGALYGYTF.

This rearrangement joins TRBV19 to TRBJ2-1, with TRBD2 matching over 9 bases. Germline V lookup: CDR1 LNHDA, CDR2 SQIVND (reference sequence). J gave up 4 bases and V 3 bases, and 7 bases lay outside the gene matches. The CDR3 has 16 amino acids. CDR3 region: CASSMHLAGQYNEQFF. The CDR3 DNA follows: TGTGCCAGTAGTATGCACCTAGCGGGACAATACAATGAGCAGTTCTTC.

This chain uses TRBV13 with TRBJ2-1, with 7 positions matching TRBD2. CDR1 PRHDT and CDR2 FYEKMQ come from the germline V gene (reference sequence). The V gene end was trimmed by 5 bases and the J gene end by 6 bases; junction bases not matched to a gene: 7. The CDR3 is made up of 14 amino acids. DNA of the CDR3: TGTGCCAGCAGCGTCTTGGGAGGGACCAATGAGCAGTTCTTC. It translates to CASSVLGGTNEQFF. Filled out from reference TRBV13 and TRBJ2-1, the complete variable domain reads AAGVIQSPRHLIKEKRETATLKCYPIPRHDTVYWYQQGPGQDPQFLISFYEKMQSDKGSIPDRFSAQQFSDYHSELNMSSLELGDSALYFCASSVLGGTNEQFFGPGTRLTVL.

This rearrangement joins TRBV29-1 to TRBJ2-5; the D gene is possibly TRBD1 (6 bases). Germline V gives CDR1 SQVTM, CDR2 ANQGSEA. V lost 4 bases and J lost 4, with 19 bases in between. The CDR3 has 15 amino acids. The CDR3 here is CSVGQGNSNLETQYF. The CDR3 DNA follows: TGCAGCGTTGGGCAGGGGAATTCCAATCTAGAGACCCAGTACTTC.

The rearrangement joins TRBV4-2 to TRBJ2-7; D gene unclear. There are 14 residues in the CDR3. Germline V gives CDR1 LGHNA, CDR2 YNFKEQ. Trimming pared 1 base from V and 3 bases from J, leaving 10 bases between. CDR3 loop: CASSQAEVGYEQYF. The CDR3 nucleotides are TGTGCCAGCAGCCAAGCCGAGGTTGGCTACGAGCAGTACTTC.

This clone appeared a single time. This chain joins TRBV27 and TRBJ2-3; D remains unclear. The CDR3 sequence is 15 residues long. The germline V gene encodes CDR1 MNHEY and CDR2 SMNVEV (reference sequence). V lost 2 bases to trimming and J lost 1 base, with 10 bases between them. The CDR3 DNA sequence: TGTGCCAGCAGTTTACTTCGCGAGCGCACAGATACGCAGTATTTT. Translation gives CASSLLRERTDTQYF.

V and J are TRBV15 and TRBJ1-1; tentative D call: TRBD1 (5 bases). CDR1 LNHNV and CDR2 YYDKDF come from the germline V gene (reference sequence). Trimming shortened V by 4 bases and J by 11 bases, and 17 bases separated the two germline ends. The CDR3 has 13 residues. CDR3 bases: TGTGCCACCAGCATTGGGGGGGGAGGGGAGGCTTTCTTT. Amino acid sequence: CATSIGGGGEAFF.